The 13 T cell receptor beta chains below come from one sample, sequenced in a study of Graves' ophthalmopathy and Graves' hyperthyroidism. The study amplified TCR beta CDR3 regions using RNA transcripts. First-round RT-PCR with HTBI primers preceded a second-round multiplex PCR. TCRdb processed the multiplex PCR reads anew with MiXCR; each CDR3 protein has one entry. The sample lists approximately 460,000 distinct CDR3 sequences, under 15% occurring once. Specimen: blood. The source of these receptors is a woman aged 30 to 39 with Graves' ophthalmopathy.

The V gene is TRBV18, the J gene TRBJ2-7; perhaps TRBD1 as D (6 bases). This CDR3 region has 17 residues. Germline values: CDR1 KGHSH, CDR2 LQKENI. Trimming stripped 3 bases from V and 6 bases from J, with 24 bases between. The DNA of the CDR3 is TGTGCCAGCTCACCGATTGGCCCTCGACAGGCAATTTCCGAGCAGTACTTC. It specifies CASSPIGPRQAISEQYF. Together with reference TRBV18 and TRBJ2-7, the CDR3 gives the full variable domain: NAGVMQNPRHLVRRRGQEARLRCSPMKGHSHVYWYRQLPEEGLKFMVYLQKENIIDESGMPKERFSAEFPKEGPSILRIQQVVRGDSAAYFCASSPIGPRQAISEQYFGPGTRLTVT.

This clonotype was seen a few times. This sequence joins TRBV12-3 or TRBV12-4 and TRBJ2-5, with 10 nucleotides matching TRBD1. The CDR3 totals 16 residues. V trimming: 1 base; J trimming: 0 bases; junction bases outside the gene matches: 2. The CDR3 reads CASSLGDRGHQETQYF. CDR3 DNA sequence: TGTGCCAGCAGTTTAGGGGACAGGGGCCACCAAGAGACCCAGTACTTC.

This clonotype was seen a few times. V and J are TRBV3-1 and TRBJ2-7; 11 bases fit TRBD1. V was pared by 1 base and J by 4 bases, with 6 bases of the junction left unmatched. The CDR3 totals 16 residues. The V gene's germline CDR1 is LGHDT and CDR2 YNNKEL (reference sequence). The CDR3 coding sequence is TGTGCCAGCAGCCAAGGCGTGGACAGGGGGCGATACGAGCAGTACTTC. Translating it yields CASSQGVDRGRYEQYF.

This clonotype was counted once. A single base separates this from a much larger clone, so it may be a read error. This chain links TRBV28 with TRBJ2-7; TRBD2 agrees at 7 bases. The germline V gene has CDR1 MDHEN and CDR2 SYDVKM. The CDR3 consists of 14 residues. CDR3 residues: CASSSAGMGREQCF. CDR3 coding DNA: TGTGCCAGCAGCTCAGCGGGGATGGGGCGCGAGCAGTGCTTC.

This clonotype was seen many times. V usage is TRBV6-1 and J usage is TRBJ2-5, with D maybe TRBD1 (5 bases). CDR3 length equals 13 residues. Germline assignment: CDR1 MNHNS and CDR2 SASEGT. Trimming cost V 6 bases and J 5 bases, with 13 bases left between them. The CDR3, as DNA: TGTGCCAGCAGAGGGGATGTGGCCGAGACCCAGTACTTC. This translates into CASRGDVAETQYF.

In its sample, this clonotype was seen many times. The rearrangement joins TRBV20-1 to TRBJ1-1, with a tentative D call TRBD1 (6 bases). The CDR3 runs to 13 residues. Deletions cut 0 bases from V and 3 bases from J, with 8 bases between. CDR1 is DFQATT and CDR2 is SNEGSKA in the germline V gene (reference sequence). The CDR3 here is CSAREQGDTEAFF. CDR3 DNA sequence: TGCAGTGCTAGAGAACAGGGTGACACTGAAGCTTTCTTT.

In regard to this clonotype: At one end the junction does not follow the germline gene, possibly because of a read error. This sequence joins TRBV14 and TRBJ1-1; D unresolved. CDR3 length equals 13 residues. Germline V gene data show CDR1 as SGHDN and CDR2 as FVKESK. The DNA for the CDR3 is TGTGCCAGCAGCCAAATAACGAACACTGATGCTTTCTTT. The encoded protein is CASSQITNTDAFF. Supplemented by reference TRBV14 and TRBJ1-1, the full variable domain reads EAGVTQFPSHSVIEKGQTVTLRCDPISGHDNLYWYRRVMGKEIKFLLHFVKESKQDESGMPNNRFLAERTGGTYSTLKVQPAELEDSGVYFCASSQITNTDAFFGQGTRLTVV.

The chain links TRBV15 to TRBJ1-2; D is ambiguous. Germline values: CDR1 LNHNV, CDR2 YYDKDF (reference sequence). The CDR3 extends over 16 amino acids. Trimming pared 0 bases from V and 4 bases from J, leaving 15 bases between. The CDR3 DNA is TGTGCCACCAGCAGAGATCTTGGCAGTAATCTCTATGGCTACACCTTC. Its translation: CATSRDLGSNLYGYTF.

This clonotype was seen more than once but under ten times. V and J are TRBV2 and TRBJ2-6; D is ambiguous. CDR1 and CDR2 (germline): SNHLY, FYNNEI. The CDR3 consists of 14 residues. V shed 0 bases and J shed 0 bases, with 0 bases lying between them. CDR3 sequence reads: CASSEASGANVLTF. The CDR3 region has the DNA TGTGCCAGCAGTGAAGCCTCTGGGGCCAACGTCCTGACTTTC.

The rearrangement joins TRBV30 to TRBJ2-3, with TRBD1 identical over 7 bases. The CDR3 is 16 amino acids. CDR1 is GTSNPN and CDR2 is SVGIG in the germline V gene (reference sequence). J gave up 0 bases and V 4 bases, and 10 bases lay outside the gene matches. CDR3 nucleotide sequence: TGTGCCTGGATTCCCCGGAAGGGGGCTAGCACAGATACGCAGTATTTT. Residues: CAWIPRKGASTDTQYF.

In DNA, the CDR3 is TGTGCCTACGGACGGGTTGGCTACGAGCAGTACTTC. As protein: CAYGRVGYEQYF. The chain links TRBV30 to TRBJ2-7; D is ambiguous. Trimming cost V 7 bases and J 3 bases, with 13 bases left between them. This CDR3 is 12 amino acids long. Germline values: CDR1 GTSNPN, CDR2 SVGIG (reference sequence).

This clonotype was found many times. Lacking the conserved final phenylalanine or tryptophan, this CDR3 likely reflects a read error. The chain has TRBV6-5 and TRBJ2-7, with D possibly being TRBD2 (7 bases). The germline V and J ends were trimmed by 0 bases and 5 bases, with 17 bases remaining between them. The CDR3 covers 16 residues. Germline CDR1 reads MNHEY; CDR2 reads SVGAGI. DNA for the CDR3: TGTGCCAGCAGTTACTCGGGAGGGACAAGTGGCAACGAGCAGTACCTC. Translated, it gives CASSYSGGTSGNEQYL.

This clonotype was counted ten times or more. The chain combines TRBV28 with TRBJ1-2; D is perhaps TRBD1 (5 bases). CDR3 size: 15 residues. Trimming pared 6 bases from V and 5 bases from J, leaving 19 bases between. In germline, CDR1 is MDHEN, CDR2 SYDVKM. The chain's CDR3 is CASRPGPLATYGYTF. The CDR3 DNA follows: TGTGCCAGCAGGCCGGGACCCCTCGCGACATATGGCTACACCTTC.